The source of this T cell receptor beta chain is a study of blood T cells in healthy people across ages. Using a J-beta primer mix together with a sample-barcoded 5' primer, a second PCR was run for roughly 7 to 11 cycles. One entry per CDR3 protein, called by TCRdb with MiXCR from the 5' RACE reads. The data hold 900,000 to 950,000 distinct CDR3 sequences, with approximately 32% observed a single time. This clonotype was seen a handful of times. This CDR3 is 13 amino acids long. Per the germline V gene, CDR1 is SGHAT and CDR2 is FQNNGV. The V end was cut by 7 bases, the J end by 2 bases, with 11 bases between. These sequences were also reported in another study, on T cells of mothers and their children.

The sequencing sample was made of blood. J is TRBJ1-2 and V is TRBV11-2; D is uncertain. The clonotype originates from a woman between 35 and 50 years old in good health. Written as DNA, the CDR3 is TGTGCCAGCAACTCCGGGCAGAACTATGGCTACACCTTC. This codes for CASNSGQNYGYTF.